Sequencing of this T cell receptor (beta chain) was carried out in a study of TIL therapy for anti-PD-1-resistant metastatic lung cancer. Study observations and caveats: The baseline peripheral repertoire was partially replaced by infused TIL clonotypes that later decayed.

Sequencing used immunoSEQ v3. Survey-level samples got some 2 million read pairs; deep-level samples got about 5-6.5 million. The repertoire was sequenced with immunoSEQ multiplex PCR; TCRdb's copy has only in-frame clones and lacks some. The sample lists some 46,000 clones, 79% occurring once. This clone was counted a single time. Antigen specificity is unknown. Time point here: pre-treatment sample, taken before nivolumab and TIL therapy. Germline-derived CDR1 and CDR2 are MNHEY and SVGAGI. The CDR3 length is 14 residues. Trimming took 4 bases from V and 5 from J; bases not matched to a gene: 4. The TCR comes from a man aged 65-85 years with non-small cell lung cancer. Sequenced here: blood, sampled at baseline. V gene TRBV6-5 combines with J gene TRBJ2-5; 10 nucleotides agree with TRBD2. The CDR3, as DNA: TGTGCCAGCAGTTTGGGACTAGCGTTCGAGACCCAGTACTTC. The encoded protein is CASSLGLAFETQYF.